Each of the 8 T cell receptor beta chains below was sequenced from the same sample in a study of molecular identifiers for immune sequencing clone quantification. TCRdb redid the calling of the PCR reads with MiXCR, one entry per CDR3 protein. The table shows about 630,000 distinct CDR3 sequences, with about 25% occurring only once. Material: naive CD8+ T cells from blood, with Jurkat cell RNA spiked in. Subset here: FACS-sorted CD8+CD4-CCR7+CD45RA+ naive T cells. The source of these receptors is a human donor in good health. Some libraries in this study had Jurkat cell RNA spiked in.

The chain uses TRBV6-2 or TRBV6-3 and TRBJ2-7, with 9 positions matching TRBD2. The CDR3 totals 15 residues. Trimming cost V 7 bases and J 7 bases; bases outside gene matches: 14. Germline V gives CDR1 MNHEY, CDR2 SVGEGT. CDR3 residues: CASIDGGSGSGEQYF. The CDR3 DNA reads as TGTGCCAGCATCGACGGGGGTAGCGGGAGTGGGGAGCAGTACTTC.

With respect to this clonotype: No conserved phenylalanine or tryptophan is present at the end of the CDR3, so a read error is the likely explanation. V is TRBV20-1 and J is TRBJ1-5, with D possibly being TRBD1 (6 bases). The V end lost 6 bases, the J end lost 0 bases, and 18 bases lay between the germline ends. The CDR3 loop spans 16 amino acids. The germline V gene has CDR1 DFQATT and CDR2 SNEGSKA (reference sequence). In DNA, the CDR3 is TGCAGTGCCACGTCAAGGGACAACTATAGCAATCAGCCCCAGCATTAT. Amino acid sequence: CSATSRDNYSNQPQHY.

Many counts were recorded for this clonotype. The V and J genes are TRBV5-1 and TRBJ2-7; D might be TRBD1 or TRBD2, each matching 5 bases. With 4 bases removed from V and 2 bases from J, the gap between germline ends came to 16 bases. Germline V CDR1 and CDR2: SGHRS, YFSETQ. This CDR3 comprises 15 residues. The CDR3 nucleotides are TGCGCCAGCAGCCCGGAGCCGGGGCTGCCCTACGAGCAGTACTTC. It yields the protein CASSPEPGLPYEQYF.

This clonotype was picked up a small number of times. V usage is TRBV13 and J usage is TRBJ2-7; 7 nucleotides match TRBD2. The CDR3 is 13 residues long. The germline CDR1 and CDR2 sequences are PRHDT and FYEKMQ (reference sequence). The V and J ends lost 5 bases and 5 bases, in that order; junction bases with no gene match: 6. In DNA form, the CDR3 reads TGTGCCAGCAGCGTGGGAGGGCCCCACGAGCAGTACTTC. Amino acid sequence: CASSVGGPHEQYF.

As regards this clonotype: A much larger clone lies one base from this, so it may be a read error. This is likely a read error, given that the CDR3 carries no conserved phenylalanine or tryptophan at its end. The V call is TRBV25-1, the J call TRBJ1-2; possibly TRBD1 for D (5 bases). Per the germline V gene, CDR1 is MGHDK and CDR2 is SYGVNS. The CDR3 sequence is 13 residues long. Trimming removed 4 bases at V and 7 bases at J, with 13 bases between. CDR3 bases: TGTGCCAGCAGTGTAGCCGAGGGGCTTGGCTACACCTCC. It translates to CASSVAEGLGYTS.

A note on this clonotype: A junction boundary mismatches the germline segment, possibly from a read error. The chain employs TRBV19 and TRBJ1-5; unclear D gene. The germline V gene encodes CDR1 LNHDA and CDR2 SQIVND (reference sequence). The CDR3 sequence is 14 residues long. The CDR3 nucleotides read TGTGCCAGTACCAGAGTTGGGAGCAATCAGCCCAAGCATTTT. Its translation is CASTRVGSNQPKHF.

This clonotype was observed many times. V is TRBV5-4 and J is TRBJ1-1; D gene unclear. This CDR3 is 12 amino acids long. Germline values: CDR1 SGHNT, CDR2 YYREEE (reference sequence). Trimming cost V 0 bases and J 8 bases, with 8 bases left between them. CDR3 DNA sequence: TGTGCCAGCAGCTTGGCCGAAGGCGAAGCTTTCTTT. Residues: CASSLAEGEAFF.

In regard to this clonotype: This could be a read error, since a much larger clone is one nucleotide away. The rearrangement joins TRBV27 to TRBJ2-5, with D perhaps matching TRBD2 (6 bases). The germline V gene encodes CDR1 MNHEY and CDR2 SMNVEV (reference sequence). This CDR3 has 14 residues. As DNA, the CDR3 is TGTGCCAGCAGTTCGCGGGGACCTCAAGAGACCCAGCACTTC. Its translation is CASSSRGPQETQHF.